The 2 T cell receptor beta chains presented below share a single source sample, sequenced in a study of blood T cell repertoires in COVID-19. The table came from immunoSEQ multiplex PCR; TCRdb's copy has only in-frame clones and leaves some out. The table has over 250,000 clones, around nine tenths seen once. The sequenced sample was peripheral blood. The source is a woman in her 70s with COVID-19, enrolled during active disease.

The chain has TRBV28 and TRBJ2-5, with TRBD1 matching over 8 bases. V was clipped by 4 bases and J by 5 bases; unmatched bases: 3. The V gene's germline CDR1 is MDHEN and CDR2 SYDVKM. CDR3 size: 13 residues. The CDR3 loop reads CASSSGGEETQYF. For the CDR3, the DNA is TGTGCCAGCAGTTCAGGGGGCGAGGAGACCCAGTACTTC.

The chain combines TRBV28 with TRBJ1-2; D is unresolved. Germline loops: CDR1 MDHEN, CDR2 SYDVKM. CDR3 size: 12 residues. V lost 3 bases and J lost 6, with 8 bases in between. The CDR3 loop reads CASSLTPHGYTF. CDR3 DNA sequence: TGTGCCAGCAGTTTGACACCGCATGGCTACACCTTC.